The T cell receptor (beta chain) under discussion was sequenced for a study of T-cell reconstitution after alpha-beta-depleted transplantation in children. Unique molecular identifiers were used in preparing the TCRbeta library. TCRdb reprocessed the PCR reads via MiXCR and lists one record per CDR3 protein. The sample has a few hundred thousand distinct CDR3 sequences, over 9.5% seen once. Germline V gives CDR1 SGHRS, CDR2 YFSETQ. This CDR3 region has 16 residues. Trimming at V came to 4 bases and at J to 0 bases, leaving 6 bases not matched to a gene. This clonotype was picked up many times. The sequencing here drew on PBMCs from the stem cell graft donor, taken from the stem cell graft. The J gene is TRBJ2-3, the V gene TRBV5-1; 9 bases are a match to TRBD2. This TCR was sampled from a human donor who donated a stem cell graft to a child with SCID. The CDR3 here is CASSPVAGASTDTQYF. The DNA for the CDR3 is TGCGCCAGCAGCCCTGTAGCGGGGGCGAGCACAGATACGCAGTATTTT.